This T cell receptor beta chain was sequenced during a study of monozygotic twins with inflammatory bowel disease. Reanalyzing the 5' RACE reads, TCRdb keeps one entry per CDR3 protein, without DNA. This sample contains around 380,000 distinct CDR3 sequences. The clonotype comes from a human donor with ulcerative colitis or Crohn's disease, or a healthy co-twin of an affected twin (not recorded which). The sequenced sample was blood.

The CDR3 is CASSLANGPEAFF. J is TRBJ1-1 and V is TRBV5-6. Germline V gives CDR1 SGHDT, CDR2 YYEEEE. CDR3 size: 13 residues.